The 22 T cell receptor beta chains listed next were all sequenced from one sample in a study of shared clonotypes between healthy human individuals. Clones were sequenced by immunoSEQ multiplex PCR, and TCRdb holds only the in-frame ones, with some missing. The repertoire consists of roughly 2.4 million clones, with more than 90% occurring once and the leading ten covering 0.13%. The specimen was naive CD4+ T cells sorted from blood. As for subset: CD45RA+ positively selected. The receptors come from a man aged 18 to 30 in good health.

V gene TRBV19 combines with J gene TRBJ2-7; D is unclear. CDR1 and CDR2 from the germline V gene are LNHDA and SQIVND (reference sequence). The length of the CDR3 is 13 residues. The V gene lost 2 bases and the J gene lost 0 bases, with 5 bases spanning the gap. The DNA of the CDR3 is TGTGCCAGTAGTATAAGGCACTCCTACGAGCAGTACTTC. It codes for CASSIRHSYEQYF.

This clone was observed once. This chain connects TRBV5-8 to TRBJ2-2, with D possibly matching TRBD1 (6 bases). The CDR3 extends over 17 amino acids. Between the trimmed V and J ends, which lost 0 bases and 4 bases, there was a span of 16 bases. Germline loops: CDR1 SGHTS, CDR2 YDEGEE. CDR3 nucleotides: TGTGCCAGCAGCTTGGACGCAGGGGCGGGTGTCACCGGGGAGCTGTTTTTT. It codes for CASSLDAGAGVTGELFF.

The gene calls are TRBV5-4 and TRBJ2-7; 9 bases agree with TRBD2. The CDR3 sequence is 15 residues long. Germline V CDR1 and CDR2: SGHNT, YYREEE (reference sequence). V dropped 1 base and J dropped 4; count of bases not matched to a gene: 6. CDR3 residues: CASSLSLAGTYEQYF. In nucleotides, the CDR3 is TGTGCCAGCAGCTTGAGCCTAGCGGGGACTTACGAGCAGTACTTC.

The chain joins TRBV4-1 to TRBJ1-4; 11 bases agree with TRBD1. V trimming: 4 bases; J trimming: 0 bases; junction bases outside the gene matches: 10. CDR1 and CDR2 (germline): MGHRA, YSYEKL. The CDR3 runs to 19 residues. For the CDR3, the DNA is TGCGCCAGCAGCCCCCCTACATGGGACAGGGGGACAACTAATGAAAAACTGTTTTTT. Translating it yields CASSPPTWDRGTTNEKLFF.

The J gene is TRBJ2-3, the V gene TRBV19; D gene uncertain. The CDR3 consists of 12 residues. Trimming stripped 8 bases from V and 5 bases from J, with 11 bases between. Per germline, CDR1 LNHDA and CDR2 SQIVND (reference sequence). CDR3 in amino acids: CASGVPLDTQYF. In nucleotides, the CDR3 is TGTGCCAGTGGCGTACCATTAGATACGCAGTATTTT.

To note about this clone: The sample has other DNA sequences that encode this CDR3 too. This rearrangement joins TRBV5-1 to TRBJ2-3; D ambiguous. Germline loops: CDR1 SGHRS, CDR2 YFSETQ. The CDR3 has 11 residues. Trimming removed 4 bases at V and 6 bases at J, with 6 bases between. The CDR3 DNA follows: TGCGCCAGCAGCACCGCGGATACGCAGTATTTT. Translating it yields CASSTADTQYF.

A few counts support this clone. The chain carries TRBV4-1 and TRBJ1-3, with a possible D match to TRBD1 (5 bases). Germline lookup yields CDR1 MGHRA and CDR2 YSYEKL. Trimming pared 4 bases from V and 0 bases from J, leaving 19 bases between. The CDR3 extends over 18 amino acids. The CDR3 reads CASSRLPPGTDSGNTIYF. CDR3 DNA sequence: TGCGCCAGCAGCCGACTTCCCCCGGGGACGGACTCTGGAAACACCATATATTTT.

The rearrangement uses TRBV4-1 and TRBJ2-3; 7 nucleotides align to TRBD1. The CDR3 runs to 14 residues. The V and J ends lost 4 bases and 2 bases, in that order; junction bases with no gene match: 3. The germline V gene encodes CDR1 MGHRA and CDR2 YSYEKL. The CDR3 loop is CASSPDRATDTQYF. For the CDR3, the DNA is TGCGCCAGCAGCCCAGACAGGGCCACAGATACGCAGTATTTT.

The table lists this clone with a count of one. The V and J genes are TRBV27 and TRBJ1-5; possible D gene TRBD1, 6 bases. Trimming removed 3 bases from V and 5 bases from J, with 14 bases in between. This CDR3 has 15 amino acids. The germline gives CDR1 MNHEY, CDR2 SMNVEV (reference sequence). The DNA of the CDR3 is TGTGCCAGCAGTTTGGGCCAGGGGTGGGATCAGCCCCAGCATTTT. Translated, it gives CASSLGQGWDQPQHF.

Comments on this clone: Other DNA sequences in this sample translate to the same CDR3. This chain connects TRBV7-3 to TRBJ2-2; D remains ambiguous. The V gene's germline CDR1 is SGHTA and CDR2 FQGTGA. V was trimmed by 2 bases and J by 4 bases, leaving 5 bases between them. This CDR3 contains 13 residues. CDR3 in amino acids: CASSLGSTGELFF. The CDR3 DNA reads as TGTGCCAGCAGCTTAGGGTCCACCGGGGAGCTGTTTTTT.

V and J are TRBV6-5 and TRBJ1-2; 8 positions agree with TRBD1. Germline assignment: CDR1 MNHEY and CDR2 SVGAGI. The ends lost 0 bases at V and 5 bases at J; junction bases unmatched: 5. This CDR3 is built from 15 residues. CDR3 sequence: CASSYSNNRGYGYTF. Here the CDR3 DNA reads TGTGCCAGCAGTTACTCGAACAACAGGGGGTATGGCTACACCTTC.

V and J are TRBV30 and TRBJ2-5; D call uncertain. The CDR3 runs 11 residues. The germline V gene has CDR1 GTSNPN and CDR2 SVGIG (reference sequence). Trimming cost V 8 bases and J 1 base, with 8 bases left between them. The CDR3 protein is CANSGQETQYF. CDR3 sequence (DNA): TGTGCCAATTCAGGCCAAGAGACCCAGTACTTC.

V is TRBV28 and J is TRBJ2-2, with 8 bases aligning to TRBD2. The length of the CDR3 is 16 residues. The trim removed 2 bases at V and 4 bases at J, leaving 6 bases unmatched. CDR1 and CDR2 from the germline V gene are MDHEN and SYDVKM. The CDR3: CASSLPGLGSTGELFF. CDR3 coding DNA: TGTGCCAGCAGTTTACCGGGACTAGGGTCCACCGGGGAGCTGTTTTTT.

The chain carries TRBV5-4 and TRBJ1-1; 7 positions agree with TRBD1. The V gene end was trimmed by 4 bases and the J gene end by 2 bases; junction bases not matched to a gene: 5. This CDR3 spans 14 amino acids. Germline CDR1 SGHNT, CDR2 YYREEE (reference sequence). The CDR3 loop reads CASSQGQINTEAFF. DNA of the CDR3: TGTGCCAGCAGCCAGGGACAGATAAACACTGAAGCTTTCTTT.

This clone was observed a single time. CDR3 protein: CASSDMGNQPQHF. The CDR3 nucleotides are TGTGCCAGTAGTGACATGGGCAATCAGCCCCAGCATTTT. The chain links TRBV19 to TRBJ1-5; D unclear. V was pared by 5 bases and J by 2 bases, with 7 bases between. CDR1 and CDR2 (germline): LNHDA, SQIVND (reference sequence). This CDR3 spans 13 amino acids. Variable domain in full (rest from reference TRBV19 and TRBJ1-5): DGGITQSPKYLFRKEGQNVTLSCEQNLNHDAMYWYRQDPGQGLRLIYYSQIVNDFQKGDIAEGYSVSREKKESFPLTVTSAQKNPTAFYLCASSDMGNQPQHFGDGTRLSIL.

V gene TRBV5-6 combines with J gene TRBJ2-5; tentative D call: TRBD1 (6 bases). Germline lookup yields CDR1 SGHDT and CDR2 YYEEEE. V lost 4 bases to trimming and J lost 4 bases, with 11 bases between them. CDR3 length: 13 residues. The CDR3 coding sequence is TGTGCCAGCAGCCCGACAGGTTTAGAGACCCAGTACTTC. It is translated as CASSPTGLETQYF.

V is TRBV5-4 and J is TRBJ1-4; TRBD1 might be the D (6 bases). Trimming took 1 base from V and 3 from J, leaving 10 bases between them. The CDR3 totals 15 residues. Germline values: CDR1 SGHNT, CDR2 YYREEE (reference sequence). The CDR3 bases are TGTGCCAGCAGCTTGATCGGGGGCTCTAATGAAAAACTGTTTTTT. Its translation: CASSLIGGSNEKLFF. Supplemented by reference TRBV5-4 and TRBJ1-4, the full variable domain reads ETGVTQSPTHLIKTRGQQVTLRCSSQSGHNTVSWYQQALGQGPQFIFQYYREEENGRGNFPPRFSGLQFPNYSSELNVNALELDDSALYLCASSLIGGSNEKLFFGSGTQLSVL.

CDR3 protein: CASSFREVVGAGEKLFF. CDR3 DNA sequence: TGTGCCAGCAGCTTTAGGGAGGTGGTCGGGGCTGGTGAAAAACTGTTTTTT. This rearrangement joins TRBV9 to TRBJ1-4, with D possibly matching TRBD1 (5 bases). CDR1 and CDR2 from the germline V gene are SGDLS and YYNGEE. The V and J ends lost 4 bases and 7 bases respectively, with 23 bases between them. The CDR3 is 17 residues long.

The rearrangement links TRBV5-1 to TRBJ2-5; D is possibly TRBD2 (6 bases). In germline, CDR1 is SGHRS, CDR2 YFSETQ. CDR3 length equals 14 residues. The V end was cut by 1 base, the J end by 5 bases, with 12 bases between. The CDR3 DNA sequence: TGCGCCAGCAGCTTGCCCGGAGGAGGGGAGACCCAGTACTTC. Its translation is CASSLPGGGETQYF.

The chain couples TRBV6-1 to TRBJ2-1; no clear D gene. This CDR3 contains 13 residues. The germline gives CDR1 MNHNS, CDR2 SASEGT. V lost 6 bases and J lost 5, with 11 bases in between. The CDR3 spells CASRQSGDNEQFF. The DNA of the CDR3 is TGTGCCAGCAGGCAGTCCGGCGACAATGAGCAGTTCTTC.

The chain uses TRBV15 and TRBJ1-6; 9 bases fit TRBD1. The germline V gene has CDR1 LNHNV and CDR2 YYDKDF (reference sequence). There are 17 residues in the CDR3. The ends lost 0 bases at V and 9 bases at J; junction bases unmatched: 9. The CDR3 bases are TGTGCCACCAGCAGAGATCCACCACAGGGGGCAGGTTCACCCCTCCACTTT. It specifies CATSRDPPQGAGSPLHF.

This chain connects TRBV4-1 to TRBJ1-5; no firm D call. Germline CDR1 and CDR2: MGHRA and YSYEKL. The CDR3 length is 15 residues. The V and J ends lost 6 bases and 2 bases respectively, with 14 bases between them. The CDR3 DNA is TGCGCCAGCAGGTCAGAAGCCGACCGCAATCAGCCCCAGCATTTT. It encodes CASRSEADRNQPQHF.